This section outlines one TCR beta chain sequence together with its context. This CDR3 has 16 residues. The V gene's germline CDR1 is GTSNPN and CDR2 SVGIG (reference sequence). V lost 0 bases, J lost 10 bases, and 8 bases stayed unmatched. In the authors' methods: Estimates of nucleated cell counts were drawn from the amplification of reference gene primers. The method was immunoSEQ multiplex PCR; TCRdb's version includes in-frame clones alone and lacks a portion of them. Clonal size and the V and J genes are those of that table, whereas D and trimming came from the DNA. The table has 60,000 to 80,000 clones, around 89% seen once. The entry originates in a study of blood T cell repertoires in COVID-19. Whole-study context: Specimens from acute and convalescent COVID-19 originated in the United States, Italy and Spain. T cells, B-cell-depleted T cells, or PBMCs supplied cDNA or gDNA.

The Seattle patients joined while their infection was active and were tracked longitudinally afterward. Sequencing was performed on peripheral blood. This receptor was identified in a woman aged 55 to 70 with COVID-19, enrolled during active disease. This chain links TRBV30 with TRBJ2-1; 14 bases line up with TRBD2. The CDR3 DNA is TGTGCCTGGAGTGTTCGGACTAGCGGGAGGAGAGAGGAGCAGTTCTTC. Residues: CAWSVRTSGRREEQFF. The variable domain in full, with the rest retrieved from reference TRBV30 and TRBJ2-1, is SQTIHQWPATLVQPVGSPLSLECTVEGTSNPNLYWYRQAAGRGLQLLFYSVGIGQISSEVPQNLSASRPQDRQFILSSKKLLLSDSGFYLCAWSVRTSGRREEQFFGPGTRLTVL.